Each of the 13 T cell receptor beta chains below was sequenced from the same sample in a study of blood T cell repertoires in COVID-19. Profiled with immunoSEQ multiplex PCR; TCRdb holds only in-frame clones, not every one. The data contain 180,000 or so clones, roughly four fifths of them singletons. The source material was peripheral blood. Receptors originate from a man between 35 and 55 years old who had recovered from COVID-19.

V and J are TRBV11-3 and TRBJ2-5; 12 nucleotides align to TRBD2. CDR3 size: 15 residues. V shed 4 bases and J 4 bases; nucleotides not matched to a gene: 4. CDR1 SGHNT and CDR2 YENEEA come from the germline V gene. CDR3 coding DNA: TGTGCCAGCAGCTCTAGCGGGGGGGCAGTAGAGACCCAGTACTTC. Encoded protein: CASSSSGGAVETQYF.

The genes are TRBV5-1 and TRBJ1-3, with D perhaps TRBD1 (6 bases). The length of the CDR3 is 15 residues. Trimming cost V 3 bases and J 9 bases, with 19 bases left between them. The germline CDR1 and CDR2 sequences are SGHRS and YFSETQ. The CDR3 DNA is TGCGCCAGCAGCTCCGGACAGTCGATATCGGGCACCATATATTTT. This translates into CASSSGQSISGTIYF. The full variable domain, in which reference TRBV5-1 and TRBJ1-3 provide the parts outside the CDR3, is KAGVTQTPRYLIKTRGQQVTLSCSPISGHRSVSWYQQTPGQGLQFLFEYFSETQRNKGNFPGRFSGRQFSNSRSEMNVSTLELGDSALYLCASSSGQSISGTIYFGEGSWLTVV.

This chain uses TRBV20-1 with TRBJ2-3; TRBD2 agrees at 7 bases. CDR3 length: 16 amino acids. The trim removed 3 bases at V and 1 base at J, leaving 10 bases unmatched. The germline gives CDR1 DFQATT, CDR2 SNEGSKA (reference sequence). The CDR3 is CSASGGGWTGTDTQYF. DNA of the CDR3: TGCAGTGCTAGTGGCGGGGGTTGGACCGGCACAGATACGCAGTATTTT.

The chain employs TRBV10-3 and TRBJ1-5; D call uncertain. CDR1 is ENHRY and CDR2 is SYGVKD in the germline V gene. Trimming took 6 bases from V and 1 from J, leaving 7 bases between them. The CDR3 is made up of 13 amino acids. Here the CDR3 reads CAISHSSNQPQHF. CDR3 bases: TGTGCCATCAGCCACAGCAGCAATCAGCCCCAGCATTTT.

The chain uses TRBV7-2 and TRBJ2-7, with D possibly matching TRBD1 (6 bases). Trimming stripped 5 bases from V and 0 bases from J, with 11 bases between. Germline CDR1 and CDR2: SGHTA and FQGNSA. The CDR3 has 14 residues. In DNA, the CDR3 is TGTGCCAGCAGCCTGGACAGAGACTCCTACGAGCAGTACTTC. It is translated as CASSLDRDSYEQYF.

Here the CDR3 DNA reads TGTGCCAGCAGCCCAGACAGGCCTCTTAATGAAAAACTGTTTTTT. It yields the protein CASSPDRPLNEKLFF. The chain couples TRBV5-6 to TRBJ1-4, with a possible D match to TRBD1 (6 bases). CDR1 SGHDT and CDR2 YYEEEE come from the germline V gene. Trimming left V 4 bases short and J 4 bases short, with 14 bases between. The CDR3 sequence is 15 residues long.

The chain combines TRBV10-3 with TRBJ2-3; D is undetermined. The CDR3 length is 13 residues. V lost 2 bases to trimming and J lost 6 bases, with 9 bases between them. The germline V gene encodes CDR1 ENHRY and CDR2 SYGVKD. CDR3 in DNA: TGTGCCATCAGTGAGATCGGTCGGGATACGCAGTATTTT. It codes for CAISEIGRDTQYF.

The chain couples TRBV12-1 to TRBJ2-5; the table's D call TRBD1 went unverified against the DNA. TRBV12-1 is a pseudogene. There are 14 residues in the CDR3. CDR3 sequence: CASSLDRGWKTQYF. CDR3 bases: TGTGCCAGCAGCTTGGACAGGGGGTGGAAGACCCAGTACTTC.

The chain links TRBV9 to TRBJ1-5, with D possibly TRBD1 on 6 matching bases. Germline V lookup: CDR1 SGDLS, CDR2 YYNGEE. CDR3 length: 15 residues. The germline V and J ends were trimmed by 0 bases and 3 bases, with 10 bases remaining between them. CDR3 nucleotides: TGTGCCAGCAGCGTAGGGGCAGGGGCCAATCAGCCCCAGCATTTT. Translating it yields CASSVGAGANQPQHF. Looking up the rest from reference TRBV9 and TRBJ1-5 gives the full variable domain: DSGVTQTPKHLITATGQRVTLRCSPRSGDLSVYWYQQSLDQGLQFLIQYYNGEERAKGNILERFSAQQFPDLHSELNLSSLELGDSALYFCASSVGAGANQPQHFGDGTRLSIL.

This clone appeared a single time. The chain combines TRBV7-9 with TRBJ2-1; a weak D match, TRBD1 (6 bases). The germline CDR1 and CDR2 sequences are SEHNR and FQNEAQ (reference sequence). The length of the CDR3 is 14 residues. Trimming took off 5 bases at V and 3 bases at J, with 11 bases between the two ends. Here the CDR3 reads CASSPTGLYNEQFF. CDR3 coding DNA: TGTGCCAGCAGCCCTACAGGGCTCTACAATGAGCAGTTCTTC.

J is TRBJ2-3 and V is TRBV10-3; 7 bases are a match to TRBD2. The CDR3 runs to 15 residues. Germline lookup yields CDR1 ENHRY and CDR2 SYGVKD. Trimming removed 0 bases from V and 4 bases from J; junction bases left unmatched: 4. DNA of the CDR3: TGTGCCATCAGTGAGTCCCAGCGGGGTTCAGATACGCAGTATTTT. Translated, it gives CAISESQRGSDTQYF.

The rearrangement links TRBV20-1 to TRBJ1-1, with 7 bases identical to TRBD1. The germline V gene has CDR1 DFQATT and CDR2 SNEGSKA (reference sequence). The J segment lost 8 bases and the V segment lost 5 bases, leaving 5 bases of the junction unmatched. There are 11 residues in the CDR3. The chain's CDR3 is CSAGRTGEAFF. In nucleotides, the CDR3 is TGCAGTGCTGGTCGGACAGGAGAAGCTTTCTTT.

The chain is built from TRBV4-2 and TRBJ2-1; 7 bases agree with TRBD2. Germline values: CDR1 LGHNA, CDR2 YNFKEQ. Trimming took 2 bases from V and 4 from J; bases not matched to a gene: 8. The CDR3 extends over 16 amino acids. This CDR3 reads CASSQKRGSMYNEQFF. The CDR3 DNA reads TGTGCCAGCAGCCAAAAACGCGGGAGTATGTACAATGAGCAGTTCTTC.